The source of this T cell receptor (beta chain) is a study of cytomegalovirus exposure and HLA in healthy donors. This PCR relied on a set of 60 Vbeta primers and 13 Jbeta primers. As originally analysed: Per a later analysis, the number of unique TCR beta chains was around 80 million, of which around 9.9 million were shared. Libraries were prepared by immunoSEQ multiplex PCR; TCRdb keeps only in-frame clonotypes and omits some of them. V and J calls and clone size are as listed in that table; D and trimming were resolved from the DNA. The repertoire has approximately 200,000 clones, over 60% of them found once; the top ten carry roughly 1.9%. Points on this clone: As yet, its antigen is unknown. Other nucleotide sequences in the sample specify the same CDR3.

V shed 0 bases and J shed 5 bases, with 14 bases lying between them. From germline, CDR1 is MGHRA and CDR2 YSYEKL. CDR3 length equals 15 residues. Study-wide results and limits: Data from an earlier analysis indicated that most TCR beta V segments were productive either about 87% or about 30% of the time. In a later analysis, TCR beta V- and J-gene trimming showed a link to a missense DCLRE1C variant. The classifier was said to identify cytomegalovirus status with high specificity and sensitivity.

Sequencing input: PBMCs. This receptor was taken from a man younger than 35 in good health and CMV-seronegative. V and J are TRBV4-1 and TRBJ2-7; weak D call: TRBD2 (6 bases). CDR3 loop: CASSQEPGSFDEQYF. CDR3 coding DNA: TGCGCCAGCAGCCAAGAACCCGGGAGTTTCGACGAGCAGTACTTC.